This entry lists 30 T cell receptor beta chains sequenced from one sample in a study of cytomegalovirus exposure and HLA in healthy donors. The PCR contained 60 Vbeta and 13 Jbeta primers. The protocol was immunoSEQ multiplex PCR, while the TCRdb copy is restricted to in-frame clones and leaves out a portion. Of 150,000 to 200,000 clones listed, around 74% are singletons. The material sequenced was PBMCs. The receptors were sampled from a female donor in good health and CMV-seronegative.

This chain joins TRBV7-6 and TRBJ1-5; D remains unclear. The CDR3 has 13 amino acids. CDR1 SGHVS and CDR2 FNYEAQ come from the germline V gene. Trimming removed 5 bases from V and 4 bases from J, with 9 bases in between. The CDR3 protein is CASSPGANQPQHF. The CDR3 coding sequence is TGTGCCAGCAGCCCAGGTGCTAATCAGCCCCAGCATTTT.

This clone was observed a handful of times. The same CDR3 is also encoded by other DNA sequences in this sample. The chain has TRBV4-2 and TRBJ2-3; 12 bases fit TRBD2. The junction had 3 bases not matched to a gene; V was cut back by 2 bases and J by 3 bases. CDR3 length: 16 amino acids. Germline CDR1 reads LGHNA; CDR2 reads YNFKEQ. The CDR3 sequence: CASSQQTSGRTDTQYF. CDR3 nucleotide sequence: TGTGCCAGCAGCCAACAAACTAGCGGGAGGACAGATACGCAGTATTTT.

This rearrangement joins TRBV5-4 to TRBJ2-1; the match to TRBD2 covers 16 bases. Germline V gene lookup returns CDR1 SGHNT and CDR2 YYREEE (reference sequence). Unmatched junction bases numbered 4, after V lost 3 bases and J lost 10 bases. The CDR3 runs 15 residues. The CDR3 sequence: CASSSGLAGGFEQFF. The CDR3 DNA reads as TGTGCCAGCAGCTCGGGACTAGCGGGAGGGTTCGAGCAGTTCTTC. Supplemented by reference TRBV5-4 and TRBJ2-1, the full variable domain reads ETGVTQSPTHLIKTRGQQVTLRCSSQSGHNTVSWYQQALGQGPQFIFQYYREEENGRGNFPPRFSGLQFPNYSSELNVNALELDDSALYLCASSSGLAGGFEQFFGPGTRLTVL.

This chain links TRBV27 with TRBJ1-3; D might be TRBD1 (5 bases). This CDR3 contains 14 residues. Between the trimmed V and J ends, which lost 3 bases and 2 bases, there was a span of 8 bases. Germline V gene sequence: CDR1 MNHEY, CDR2 SMNVEV (reference sequence). The CDR3 loop reads CASSFTGPGNTIYF. The CDR3 bases are TGTGCCAGCAGTTTCACAGGACCTGGAAACACCATATATTTT.

V usage is TRBV10-2 and J usage is TRBJ1-1; no definite D call. CDR1 and CDR2 (germline): WSHSY, SAAADI. The CDR3 is 13 amino acids. Trimming left V 7 bases short and J 1 base short, with 10 bases between. The CDR3 loop is CASNLQPNTEAFF. The CDR3 nucleotides read TGCGCCAGCAATTTACAGCCGAACACTGAAGCTTTCTTT.

This clone occurred once. V usage is TRBV7-2 and J usage is TRBJ2-7, with D perhaps TRBD2 (5 bases). CDR1 is SGHTA and CDR2 is FQGNSA in the germline V gene. CDR3 length equals 15 residues. V gave up 1 base and J gave up 2 bases, with 12 bases separating them. CDR3 sequence: CASSLEDLFTYEQYF. The CDR3 nucleotides are TGTGCCAGCAGCTTAGAGGACTTATTCACCTACGAGCAGTACTTC.

This clone was detected once. This chain links TRBV7-2 with TRBJ2-1, with D maybe TRBD1 (6 bases). Germline assignment: CDR1 SGHTA and CDR2 FQGNSA. The ends were cut back, 1 base at V and 2 bases at J, with 9 bases in the middle. The CDR3 is 15 residues long. The CDR3 DNA is TGTGCCAGCAGCTTAGACAGGGCTGCCTACAATGAGCAGTTCTTC. Translating it yields CASSLDRAAYNEQFF.

The rearrangement links TRBV23-1 to TRBJ2-7, with D perhaps TRBD2 (6 bases). TRBV23-1 is sorted into the ORF group, with uncertain function. Trimming removed 7 bases at V and 8 bases at J, with 24 bases between. The CDR3 is 15 residues long. The CDR3 DNA reads TGCGCCAGCACCTTCTGGGGGACTCCCCTAGTAAAGCAGTACTTC. Amino acid sequence: CASTFWGTPLVKQYF.

The chain is built from TRBV19 and TRBJ2-2; the D is unclear. Germline V gives CDR1 LNHDA, CDR2 SQIVND (reference sequence). Between the trimmed V and J ends, which lost 4 bases and 1 base, there was a span of 4 bases. This CDR3 is 13 amino acids long. The CDR3 region is CASSTGNTGELFF. In nucleotides, the CDR3 is TGTGCCAGTAGTACAGGGAACACCGGGGAGCTGTTTTTT.

The CDR3 protein is CASSDRANSPLHF. The CDR3 DNA reads TGTGCCAGCAGTGACAGGGCTAATTCACCCCTCCACTTT. This chain uses TRBV6-1 with TRBJ1-6, with a tentative D call TRBD1 (5 bases). There are 13 residues in the CDR3. Trimming removed 3 bases at V and 6 bases at J, with 6 bases between. Germline values: CDR1 MNHNS, CDR2 SASEGT.

The chain is built from TRBV6-6 and TRBJ2-7; D not resolved. This CDR3 region has 14 residues. Germline V gene lookup returns CDR1 MNHNY and CDR2 SVGAGI (reference sequence). Trimming pared 2 bases from V and 0 bases from J, leaving 8 bases between. The CDR3 coding sequence is TGTGCCAGCAGTTACGTACACAGCTCCTACGAGCAGTACTTC. Residues: CASSYVHSSYEQYF.

The chain uses TRBV5-1 and TRBJ1-1; D possibly corresponds to TRBD1 (5 bases). The CDR3 length is 13 residues. Deletions cut 2 bases from V and 5 bases from J, with 10 bases between. Per the germline V gene, CDR1 is SGHRS and CDR2 is YFSETQ. The CDR3 DNA sequence: TGCGCCAGCAGCTTTGGAGGGGAAACTGAAGCTTTCTTT. Amino acids: CASSFGGETEAFF. Full variable domain (missing parts from reference TRBV5-1 and TRBJ1-1): KAGVTQTPRYLIKTRGQQVTLSCSPISGHRSVSWYQQTPGQGLQFLFEYFSETQRNKGNFPGRFSGRQFSNSRSEMNVSTLELGDSALYLCASSFGGETEAFFGQGTRLTVV.

This clone was found a few times. The chain combines TRBV19 with TRBJ2-7, with D perhaps TRBD2 (7 bases). CDR3 length: 14 amino acids. Trimming removed 7 bases at V and 6 bases at J, with 19 bases between. CDR1 is LNHDA and CDR2 is SQIVND in the germline V gene (reference sequence). In nucleotides, the CDR3 is TGTGCCAGTAAGGAGGGGGGGCTTACGACCGAGCAGTACTTC. It codes for CASKEGGLTTEQYF. The entire variable domain, with the rest obtained from reference TRBV19 and TRBJ2-7, is as follows: DGGITQSPKYLFRKEGQNVTLSCEQNLNHDAMYWYRQDPGQGLRLIYYSQIVNDFQKGDIAEGYSVSREKKESFPLTVTSAQKNPTAFYLCASKEGGLTTEQYFGPGTRLTVT.

The chain has TRBV27 and TRBJ2-7; 9 bases agree with TRBD2. The CDR3 runs 14 residues. CDR1 and CDR2 (germline): MNHEY, SMNVEV (reference sequence). The J segment lost 2 bases and the V segment lost 5 bases, leaving 4 bases of the junction unmatched. The CDR3 coding sequence is TGTGCCAGCAGTCCCCTAGCGGGGACCTACGAGCAGTACTTC. It yields the protein CASSPLAGTYEQYF.

CDR3 DNA: TGTGCCAGCAGCTTCGCAGGTTCGAACACCGGGGAGCTGTTTTTT. It codes for CASSFAGSNTGELFF. The V call is TRBV7-2, the J call TRBJ2-2; D unclear. CDR1 SGHTA and CDR2 FQGNSA come from the germline V gene. The V end was cut by 3 bases, the J end by 0 bases, with 8 bases between. The CDR3 runs 15 residues.

This chain links TRBV7-9 with TRBJ2-2; D remains unclear. The CDR3 spans 15 residues. Germline CDR1 reads SEHNR; CDR2 reads FQNEAQ (reference sequence). V shed 5 bases and J shed 6 bases, with 16 bases lying between them. The CDR3, as DNA: TGTGCCAGCAGCCCCAGTGGAGTGTCGGCCGGGGAGCTGTTTTTT. Translation gives CASSPSGVSAGELFF.

The rearrangement joins TRBV6-1 to TRBJ1-1; 8 bases fit TRBD1. With V trimmed by 8 bases and J by 5 bases, 7 bases remained unmatched. Per the germline V gene, CDR1 is MNHNS and CDR2 is SASEGT. The CDR3 runs to 13 residues. CDR3 nucleotides: TGTGCCAGCGCACATAGACAGGGGACTGAAGCTTTCTTT. It translates to CASAHRQGTEAFF.

The chain joins TRBV10-2 to TRBJ2-5, with TRBD2 identical over 9 bases. Losses at the gene ends were 5 bases for V and 2 bases for J; bases not matched to a gene: 0. This CDR3 region has 13 residues. The germline gives CDR1 WSHSY, CDR2 SAAADI. The CDR3 DNA follows: TGCGCCAGCAGTAGCGGGGGGCAAGAGACCCAGTACTTC. It encodes CASSSGGQETQYF.

This chain links TRBV7-3 with TRBJ2-7; D may be TRBD1 (5 bases). This CDR3 spans 13 amino acids. CDR1 is SGHTA, CDR2 FQGTGA, per germline. The V and J ends lost 2 bases and 5 bases respectively, with 10 bases between them. The CDR3, as DNA: TGTGCCAGCAGCTTAGACAGAAGTAACGAGCAGTACTTC. It yields the protein CASSLDRSNEQYF.

V usage is TRBV27 and J usage is TRBJ1-5; possibly TRBD1 for D (5 bases). The CDR3 consists of 14 residues. Germline V lookup: CDR1 MNHEY, CDR2 SMNVEV (reference sequence). Trimming stripped 9 bases from V and 1 base from J, with 13 bases between. CDR3 sequence (DNA): TGTGCCAGTAGGGGCCCAGGGAGCAATCAGCCCCAGCATTTT. It translates to CASRGPGSNQPQHF.

The rearrangement links TRBV13 to TRBJ1-1; D is unclear. CDR3 length: 14 amino acids. The V end lost 5 bases, the J end lost 6 bases, and 16 bases lay between the germline ends. CDR1 PRHDT and CDR2 FYEKMQ come from the germline V gene (reference sequence). The CDR3 region is CASSPEVRWAEAFF. CDR3 nucleotides: TGTGCCAGCAGCCCCGAAGTGAGGTGGGCTGAAGCTTTCTTT.

The J gene is TRBJ2-7, the V gene TRBV9, with 7 nucleotides matching TRBD1. CDR1 and CDR2 from the germline V gene are SGDLS and YYNGEE. CDR3 size: 13 residues. V lost 0 bases and J lost 6; bases outside the gene matches: 3. The CDR3 DNA sequence: TGTGCCAGCAGCGTAGGCGACAGGGCCGAGCAGTACTTC. It translates to CASSVGDRAEQYF.

This clone was seen more than once but under ten times. The V call is TRBV4-1, the J call TRBJ2-2, with 13 positions matching TRBD2. The length of the CDR3 is 20 residues. V lost 0 bases to trimming and J lost 4 bases; unmatched junction nucleotides: 11. Looked up from germline, CDR1 is MGHRA and CDR2 is YSYEKL. Written as DNA, the CDR3 is TGCGCCAGCAGCCAAGAGCCCGGACTAGCGGGAGTGGGCCCCACCGGGGAGCTGTTTTTT. Protein sequence: CASSQEPGLAGVGPTGELFF.

This sequence joins TRBV6-5 and TRBJ1-2; tentative D call: TRBD1 (6 bases). With 6 bases removed from V and 5 bases from J, the gap between germline ends came to 19 bases. Per the germline V gene, CDR1 is MNHEY and CDR2 is SVGAGI. The CDR3 loop spans 15 amino acids. CDR3 residues: CASSLYKGQGYGYTF. CDR3 nucleotide sequence: TGTGCCAGCAGCCTTTATAAGGGCCAGGGGTATGGCTACACCTTC.

This chain connects TRBV27 to TRBJ1-5, with unresolved D. This CDR3 region has 13 residues. Per germline, CDR1 MNHEY and CDR2 SMNVEV (reference sequence). V lost 2 bases and J lost 4, with 6 bases in between. CDR3 sequence reads: CASSLDKNQPQHF. The CDR3, as DNA: TGTGCCAGCAGTTTAGACAAAAATCAGCCCCAGCATTTT.

The chain employs TRBV14 and TRBJ1-1; unclear D gene. Trimming cost V 0 bases and J 9 bases, with 8 bases left between them. Per germline, CDR1 SGHDN and CDR2 FVKESK. The CDR3 extends over 12 amino acids. CDR3 DNA sequence: TGTGCCAGCAGCCAAGAATCGGGGAAAGCTTTCTTT. It codes for CASSQESGKAFF. Filled out from reference TRBV14 and TRBJ1-1, the complete variable domain reads EAGVTQFPSHSVIEKGQTVTLRCDPISGHDNLYWYRRVMGKEIKFLLHFVKESKQDESGMPNNRFLAERTGGTYSTLKVQPAELEDSGVYFCASSQESGKAFFGQGTRLTVV.

V and J are TRBV6-1 and TRBJ2-2; 9 nucleotides match TRBD1. The CDR3 length is 15 residues. Germline values: CDR1 MNHNS, CDR2 SASEGT. After removal of 6 bases from V and 6 bases from J, the junction contained 8 bases not matched to a gene. In DNA form, the CDR3 reads TGTGCCAGCAGAGGGACAGGGCGGATTCCCGGGGAGCTGTTTTTT. The encoded protein is CASRGTGRIPGELFF.

The gene calls are TRBV10-3 and TRBJ1-2; D gene ambiguous. Germline V gene data show CDR1 as ENHRY and CDR2 as SYGVKD. The length of the CDR3 is 13 residues. Trimming left V 3 bases short and J 0 bases short, with 5 bases between. The CDR3 nucleotides are TGTGCCATCAGTGACGCAGCTAACTATGGCTACACCTTC. Translation: CAISDAANYGYTF.

The chain carries TRBV5-1 and TRBJ1-3; 10 nucleotides agree with TRBD1. CDR1 and CDR2 from the germline V gene are SGHRS and YFSETQ. The CDR3 runs 15 residues. J was trimmed by 3 bases and V by 4 bases; bases with no gene match: 4. CDR3 DNA sequence: TGCGCCAGCAGCCCGGACAGGGGGAATGGAAACACCATATATTTT. Translation gives CASSPDRGNGNTIYF.

The chain has TRBV5-1 and TRBJ1-3; tentatively, D is TRBD1 (6 bases). CDR3 length: 14 residues. Germline V gene lookup returns CDR1 SGHRS and CDR2 YFSETQ. V lost 2 bases and J lost 8, with 14 bases in between. CDR3 loop: CASSFSRGGDTIYF. The CDR3 DNA reads TGCGCCAGCAGCTTCAGCAGGGGAGGGGACACCATATATTTT.